Shown below are 28 T cell receptor beta chains from a single sample sequenced in a study of T cells after yellow fever vaccination. In TCRdb, the 5' RACE reads were re-called with MiXCR into one record per CDR3 protein. This sample has roughly 110,000 distinct CDR3 sequences, with 7% to 8.5% found just once. The sequences come from CD8+ T cells sorted from PBMCs, collected 45 days after the yellow fever booster vaccination. These receptors were collected from a man aged 30 to 39 who received the YFV17D yellow fever vaccine.

At least ten counts were recorded for this clonotype. The V gene is TRBV9, the J gene TRBJ2-5, with TRBD2 matching 12 bases. J lost 2 bases, V lost 0 bases, and 2 bases had no gene match. CDR1 is SGDLS and CDR2 is YYNGEE in the germline V gene. This CDR3 has 16 amino acids. The chain's CDR3 is CASSVGLAGEQETQYF. The CDR3 DNA is TGTGCCAGCAGCGTAGGACTAGCGGGAGAACAAGAGACCCAGTACTTC.

This clonotype was detected ten times or more. This sequence joins TRBV4-3 and TRBJ2-1, with TRBD2 identical over 11 bases. The CDR3 runs 15 residues. Germline CDR1 and CDR2: LGHNA and YSLEER. Trimming removed 6 bases from V and 3 bases from J; junction bases left unmatched: 4. Written as DNA, the CDR3 is TGCGCCAGCAGTCTAGCGGGAGGAGGCTACAATGAGCAGTTCTTC. Protein: CASSLAGGGYNEQFF.

The V and J genes are TRBV20-1 and TRBJ2-7; 7 nucleotides match TRBD2. V shed 6 bases, J shed 4 bases, and the junction held 12 bases outside the gene matches. CDR1 and CDR2 from the germline V gene are DFQATT and SNEGSKA (reference sequence). This CDR3 is 14 amino acids long. CDR3 DNA sequence: TGCAGTGCCCCCCTCCTAGCGGAGCGTTACGAGCAGTACTTC. It codes for CSAPLLAERYEQYF.

This clonotype was seen a handful of times. The J gene is TRBJ1-5, the V gene TRBV27; D might be TRBD1 (5 bases). Per the germline V gene, CDR1 is MNHEY and CDR2 is SMNVEV (reference sequence). This CDR3 has 15 residues. Trimming left V 6 bases short and J 2 bases short, with 14 bases between. The CDR3 loop is CASSSGALRNQPQHF. The CDR3 DNA reads as TGTGCCAGCAGCTCCGGGGCGTTGCGCAATCAGCCCCAGCATTTT.

This clonotype has more than one count but fewer than ten. The chain employs TRBV14 and TRBJ2-3; possibly TRBD2 for D (6 bases). The CDR3 totals 18 residues. Trimming removed 1 base from V and 1 base from J, with 18 bases in between. Germline CDR1 SGHDN, CDR2 FVKESK. The CDR3 is CASSQAWGTGWGTDTQYF. In nucleotides, the CDR3 is TGTGCCAGCAGCCAAGCCTGGGGGACTGGCTGGGGCACAGATACGCAGTATTTT.

To note about this clonotype: One end of the junction fails to match germline, which may point to a read error. This sequence joins TRBV20-1 and TRBJ2-7; TRBD2 is a possible D gene (6 bases). Germline V CDR1 and CDR2: DFQATT, SNEGSKA (reference sequence). The CDR3 covers 14 residues. The CDR3 DNA reads as TGCATTGCTAGACCCCGACTAGAAGTGTACGAGCAGTACTTC. Amino acid sequence: CIARPRLEVYEQYF.

In this sample, this clonotype turned up many times. This chain links TRBV4-2 with TRBJ2-7; D ambiguous. Trimming cost V 0 bases and J 8 bases, with 17 bases left between them. This CDR3 is built from 15 residues. The V gene's germline CDR1 is LGHNA and CDR2 YNFKEQ. The CDR3 loop is CASSQDVAHSYQQYF. The CDR3 coding sequence is TGTGCCAGCAGCCAAGATGTAGCCCACTCTTACCAGCAGTACTTC.

This clonotype showed up many times. The genes are TRBV10-3 and TRBJ2-2; no firm D call. Germline CDR1 and CDR2: ENHRY and SYGVKD. The CDR3 covers 13 residues. The V end lost 9 bases, the J end lost 8 bases, and 16 bases lay between the germline ends. The CDR3 bases are TGTGCCATGCAGACCTCCGGGTCGGGGGAGCTGTTTTTT. Residues: CAMQTSGSGELFF.

At least ten counts were recorded for this clonotype. CDR3 DNA: TGTGCCAGCAGCTTAGTACTACAAAAGGAGACCCAGTACTTC. It encodes CASSLVLQKETQYF. The chain has TRBV13 and TRBJ2-5; D not certain. Germline CDR1 is PRHDT and CDR2 is FYEKMQ (reference sequence). The CDR3 has 14 amino acids. V was clipped by 1 base and J by 5 bases, with 11 bases between them.

In this sample, this clonotype turned up many times. The chain carries TRBV5-1 and TRBJ2-7; 8 bases map to TRBD1. After removal of 4 bases from V and 3 bases from J, the junction contained 6 bases not matched to a gene. Germline-derived CDR1 and CDR2 are SGHRS and YFSETQ. The CDR3 loop spans 14 amino acids. CDR3 nucleotide sequence: TGCGCCAGCAGCGCCAGACAGGGGCGCTACGAGCAGTACTTC. Its translation: CASSARQGRYEQYF.

This clonotype was recorded many times. V is TRBV6-2 or TRBV6-3 and J is TRBJ2-2, with a weak D call TRBD2 (5 bases). V shed 2 bases and J shed 5 bases, with 9 bases lying between them. CDR1 and CDR2 (germline): MNHEY, SVGEGT. This CDR3 spans 14 amino acids. CDR3 in amino acids: CASSYGRGTGELFF. Here the CDR3 DNA reads TGTGCCAGCAGTTACGGGAGAGGGACCGGGGAGCTGTTTTTT.

Many counts were recorded for this clonotype. The chain recombines TRBV4-2 with TRBJ2-1; D unclear. Per the germline V gene, CDR1 is LGHNA and CDR2 is YNFKEQ. The germline V and J ends were trimmed by 0 bases and 5 bases, with 8 bases remaining between them. The CDR3 sequence is 14 residues long. CDR3 residues: CASSQEGGNNEQFF. As DNA, the CDR3 is TGTGCCAGCAGCCAAGAAGGCGGTAACAATGAGCAGTTCTTC.

This clonotype has a count of ten or more. V usage is TRBV29-1 and J usage is TRBJ2-7; 11 nucleotides align to TRBD1. The CDR3 runs 13 residues. CDR1 SQVTM and CDR2 ANQGSEA come from the germline V gene. V trimming: 2 bases; J trimming: 5 bases; junction bases outside the gene matches: 2. The CDR3 sequence: CSVEWDRGDEQYF. The CDR3 coding sequence is TGCAGCGTTGAATGGGACAGGGGGGACGAGCAGTACTTC.

This clonotype was observed many times. The chain has TRBV7-6 and TRBJ2-3, with 11 bases that match TRBD2. Germline assignment: CDR1 SGHVS and CDR2 FNYEAQ. J gave up 2 bases and V 3 bases, and 4 bases lay outside the gene matches. CDR3 length: 16 amino acids. The CDR3 DNA follows: TGTGCCAGCAGCTTCGGACTAGCGGGCAACACAGATACGCAGTATTTT. Protein product: CASSFGLAGNTDTQYF.

This clonotype was observed many times. V and J are TRBV5-5 and TRBJ2-3; no definite D call. Trimming left V 2 bases short and J 5 bases short, with 12 bases between. Germline CDR1 and CDR2: SGHKS and YYEKEE (reference sequence). This CDR3 contains 14 residues. The CDR3, as DNA: TGTGCCAGCAGCTTCTATTTCCTGGGAGATACGCAGTATTTT. Protein product: CASSFYFLGDTQYF.

Many counts were recorded for this clonotype. V gene TRBV6-1 combines with J gene TRBJ2-1, with a tentative D call TRBD2 (6 bases). V was pared by 6 bases and J by 4 bases, with 22 bases between. The germline gives CDR1 MNHNS, CDR2 SASEGT. The CDR3 is 17 amino acids. The CDR3 DNA reads TGTGCCAGCAGCCCCCCCGGGGCGACTAGTCGGTACAATGAGCAGTTCTTC. Its protein is CASSPPGATSRYNEQFF.

This clonotype was observed a few times. The chain combines TRBV19 with TRBJ2-5; D is perhaps TRBD2 (6 bases). Per germline, CDR1 LNHDA and CDR2 SQIVND (reference sequence). Trimming stripped 3 bases from V and 5 bases from J, with 13 bases between. The CDR3 spans 14 residues. The CDR3 DNA follows: TGTGCCAGTAGTATCGAGGAGGGCAGGGAGACCCAGTACTTC. Translation gives CASSIEEGRETQYF.

This clonotype was detected many times. CDR3 residues: CASSLVYPDTQYF. CDR3 DNA sequence: TGCGCCAGCAGTCTGGTTTACCCAGATACGCAGTATTTT. This chain links TRBV10-2 with TRBJ2-3, with D hard to call. Germline CDR1 reads WSHSY; CDR2 reads SAAADI. The CDR3 totals 13 residues. V was clipped by 5 bases and J by 4 bases, with 10 bases between them.

This clonotype appeared many times. The chain has TRBV11-2 and TRBJ2-3, with TRBD1 identical over 8 bases. V shed 5 bases, J shed 4 bases, and the junction held 14 bases outside the gene matches. The CDR3 loop spans 17 amino acids. Germline CDR1 SGHAT, CDR2 FQNNGV. The chain's CDR3 is CASSPLVGQGFADTQYF. The CDR3, as DNA: TGTGCCAGCAGCCCCCTCGTTGGACAGGGCTTTGCAGATACGCAGTATTTT.

In its sample, this clonotype was seen many times. This chain uses TRBV12-3 or TRBV12-4 with TRBJ1-5, with unresolved D. V lost 5 bases to trimming and J lost 12 bases, with 8 bases between them. The CDR3 sequence is 10 residues long. CDR3 region: CASSGSHQHF. CDR3 nucleotides: TGTGCCAGCAGTGGATCGCACCAGCATTTT.

A word on this clonotype: A much larger clonotype is one base distant, so this may be a read error. This likely comes from a read error, as the CDR3 has no conserved phenylalanine or tryptophan at its end. This rearrangement joins TRBV5-6 to TRBJ2-2; 8 bases are a match to TRBD1. This CDR3 is 19 amino acids long. CDR1 and CDR2 from the germline V gene are SGHDT and YYEEEE. After removal of 4 bases from V and 1 base from J, the junction contained 15 bases not matched to a gene. CDR3 amino acids: CASSDDRGLVTLNTGELFS. The CDR3 nucleotides are TGTGCCAGCAGCGACGACAGGGGCCTGGTGACTTTGAACACCGGGGAGCTGTTTTCT.

This clonotype was picked up many times. The chain combines TRBV15 with TRBJ2-7; D remains ambiguous. V shed 0 bases and J shed 3 bases, with 12 bases lying between them. The CDR3 sequence is 15 residues long. Germline CDR1 LNHNV, CDR2 YYDKDF (reference sequence). CDR3 nucleotide sequence: TGTGCCACCAGCAGAGAGACAAGGGTGGGCTACGAGCAGTACTTC. It yields the protein CATSRETRVGYEQYF.

This clonotype was picked up a small number of times. The chain uses TRBV13 and TRBJ2-1; TRBD1 is a possible D gene (6 bases). This CDR3 has 13 amino acids. V lost 8 bases to trimming and J lost 10 bases, with 18 bases between them. Germline CDR1 and CDR2: PRHDT and FYEKMQ (reference sequence). CDR3 DNA: TGTGCCAGCGGTAAGACAGGTGCGGTAGAGCAGTTCTTC. As protein: CASGKTGAVEQFF.

This clonotype showed up just a few times. The CDR3 protein is CASSLGLDTQYF. Written as DNA, the CDR3 is TGTGCCAGCAGCTTAGGTTTGGATACGCAGTATTTT. The chain links TRBV7-9 to TRBJ2-3; D gene unclear. V was shortened by 1 base and J by 6 bases, with 5 bases between the two germline ends. CDR1 and CDR2 from the germline V gene are SEHNR and FQNEAQ (reference sequence). This CDR3 contains 12 residues.

This clonotype was seen many times. V and J are TRBV28 and TRBJ2-3; tentatively, D is TRBD1 (7 bases). This CDR3 has 16 residues. V lost 4 bases and J 4 bases, leaving 18 bases between the germline ends. Germline assignment: CDR1 MDHEN and CDR2 SYDVKM. As DNA, the CDR3 is TGTGCCAGCAGTTCCCCCGAGGCCAGGGGGGCAGATACGCAGTATTTT. Protein product: CASSSPEARGADTQYF. Complete variable domain (other parts from reference TRBV28 and TRBJ2-3): DVKVTQSSRYLVKRTGEKVFLECVQDMDHENMFWYRQDPGLGLRLIYFSYDVKMKEKGDIPEGYSVSREKKERFSLILESASTNQTSMYLCASSSPEARGADTQYFGPGTRLTVL.

Many counts were recorded for this clonotype. The chain has TRBV4-1 and TRBJ2-1, with D possibly called TRBD1 or TRBD2 (5 bases each). This CDR3 has 12 residues. Trimming pared 8 bases from V and 4 bases from J, leaving 9 bases between. Per germline, CDR1 MGHRA and CDR2 YSYEKL. In DNA, the CDR3 is TGCGCCAGCCTGGGGGAATACAATGAGCAGTTCTTC. Protein sequence: CASLGEYNEQFF.

The chain joins TRBV28 to TRBJ1-4; D uncertain. V was trimmed by 6 bases and J by 0 bases, leaving 14 bases between them. The CDR3 spans 16 residues. Germline loops: CDR1 MDHEN, CDR2 SYDVKM. The CDR3 DNA follows: TGTGCCAGCAGACCTTCTACCGAGGCAACTAATGAAAAACTGTTTTTT. Translation: CASRPSTEATNEKLFF.

This clonotype was counted many times. CDR3 sequence: CASSPGQGGNKETQYF. The CDR3 DNA reads as TGTGCCAGCAGCCCTGGACAGGGGGGTAATAAAGAGACCCAGTACTTC. The gene calls are TRBV7-9 and TRBJ2-5; 10 bases line up with TRBD1. V gave up 5 bases and J gave up 3 bases; unmatched junction bases: 9. Germline V gives CDR1 SEHNR, CDR2 FQNEAQ (reference sequence). The CDR3 spans 16 residues.